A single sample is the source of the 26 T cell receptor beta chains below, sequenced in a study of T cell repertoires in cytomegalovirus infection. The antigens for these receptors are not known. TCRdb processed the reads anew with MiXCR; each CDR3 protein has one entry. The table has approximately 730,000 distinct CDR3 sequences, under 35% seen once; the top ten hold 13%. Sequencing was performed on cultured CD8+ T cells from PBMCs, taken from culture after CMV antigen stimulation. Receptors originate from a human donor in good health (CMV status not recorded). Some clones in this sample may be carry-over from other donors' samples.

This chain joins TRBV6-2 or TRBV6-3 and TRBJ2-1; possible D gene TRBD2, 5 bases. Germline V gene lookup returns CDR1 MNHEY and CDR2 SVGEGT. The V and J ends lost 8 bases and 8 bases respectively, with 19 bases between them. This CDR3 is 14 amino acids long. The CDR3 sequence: CASGGLGGLDEQFF. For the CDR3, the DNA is TGTGCCAGCGGTGGTCTAGGAGGATTGGATGAGCAGTTCTTC.

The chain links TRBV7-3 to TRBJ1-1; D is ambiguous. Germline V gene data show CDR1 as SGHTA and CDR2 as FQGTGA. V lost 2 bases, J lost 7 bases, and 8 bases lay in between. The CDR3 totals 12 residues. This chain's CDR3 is CASSLGRIEAFF. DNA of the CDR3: TGTGCCAGCAGCTTAGGGCGGATTGAAGCTTTCTTT. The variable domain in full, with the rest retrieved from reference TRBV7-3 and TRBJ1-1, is GAGVSQTPSNKVTEKGKYVELRCDPISGHTALYWYRQSLGQGPEFLIYFQGTGAADDSGLPNDRFFAVRPEGSVSTLKIQRTERGDSAVYLCASSLGRIEAFFGQGTRLTVV.

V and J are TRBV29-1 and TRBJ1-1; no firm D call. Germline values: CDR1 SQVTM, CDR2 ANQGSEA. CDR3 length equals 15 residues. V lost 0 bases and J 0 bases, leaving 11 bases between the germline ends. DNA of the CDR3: TGCAGCGTTGAAGATCGAGGCCAGGTGAACACTGAAGCTTTCTTT. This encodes CSVEDRGQVNTEAFF.

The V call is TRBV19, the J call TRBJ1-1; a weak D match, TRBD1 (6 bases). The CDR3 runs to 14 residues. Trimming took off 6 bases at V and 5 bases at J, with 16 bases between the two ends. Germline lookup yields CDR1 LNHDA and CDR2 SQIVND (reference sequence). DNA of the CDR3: TGTGCCAGTAGACCTGGTTGGAGGGGGACTGAAGCTTTCTTT. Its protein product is CASRPGWRGTEAFF.

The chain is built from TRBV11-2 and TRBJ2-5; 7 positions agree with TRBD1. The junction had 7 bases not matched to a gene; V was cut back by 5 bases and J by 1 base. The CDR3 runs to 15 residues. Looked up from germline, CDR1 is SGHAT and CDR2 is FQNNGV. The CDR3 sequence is CASSIGQALQETQYF. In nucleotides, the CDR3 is TGTGCCAGCAGCATTGGACAGGCCCTCCAAGAGACCCAGTACTTC.

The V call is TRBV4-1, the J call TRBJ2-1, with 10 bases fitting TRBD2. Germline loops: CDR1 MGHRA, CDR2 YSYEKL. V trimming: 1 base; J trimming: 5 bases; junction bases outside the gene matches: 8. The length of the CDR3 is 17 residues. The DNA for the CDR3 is TGCGCCAGCAGCCAAGTAATTCCAGCGGGGGGGAACAATGAGCAGTTCTTC. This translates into CASSQVIPAGGNNEQFF.

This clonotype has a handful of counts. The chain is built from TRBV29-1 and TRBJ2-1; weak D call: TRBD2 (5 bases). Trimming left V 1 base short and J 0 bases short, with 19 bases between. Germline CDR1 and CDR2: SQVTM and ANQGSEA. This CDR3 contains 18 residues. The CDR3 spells CSVEGVPGTENSYNEQFF. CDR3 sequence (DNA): TGCAGCGTTGAAGGGGTGCCGGGAACGGAGAACTCCTACAATGAGCAGTTCTTC.

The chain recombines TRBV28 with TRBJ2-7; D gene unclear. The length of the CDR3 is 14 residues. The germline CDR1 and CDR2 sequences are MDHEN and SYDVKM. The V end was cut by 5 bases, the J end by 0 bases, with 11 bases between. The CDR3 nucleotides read TGTGCCAGCAGTCCTTTAAAAGGCTCCTACGAGCAGTACGTC. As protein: CASSPLKGSYEQYV.

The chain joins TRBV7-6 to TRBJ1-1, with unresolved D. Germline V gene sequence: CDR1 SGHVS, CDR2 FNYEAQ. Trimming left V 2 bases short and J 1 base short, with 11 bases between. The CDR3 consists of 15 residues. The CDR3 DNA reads TGTGCCAGCAGCTTAAACAGTTTACCGAACACTGAAGCTTTCTTT. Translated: CASSLNSLPNTEAFF.

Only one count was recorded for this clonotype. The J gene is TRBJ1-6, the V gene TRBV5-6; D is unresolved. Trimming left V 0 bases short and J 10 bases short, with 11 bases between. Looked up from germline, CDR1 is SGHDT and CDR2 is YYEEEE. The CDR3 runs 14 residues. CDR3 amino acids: CASSLAGERSPLHF. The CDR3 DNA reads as TGTGCCAGCAGCTTGGCCGGGGAACGGTCACCCCTCCACTTT.

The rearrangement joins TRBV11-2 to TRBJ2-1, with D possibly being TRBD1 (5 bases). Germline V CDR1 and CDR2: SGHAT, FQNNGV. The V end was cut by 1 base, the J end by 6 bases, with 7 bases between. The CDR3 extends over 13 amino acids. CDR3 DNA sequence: TGTGCCAGCAGCTTAGGCAGGGCCAATGAGCAGTTCTTC. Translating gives CASSLGRANEQFF.

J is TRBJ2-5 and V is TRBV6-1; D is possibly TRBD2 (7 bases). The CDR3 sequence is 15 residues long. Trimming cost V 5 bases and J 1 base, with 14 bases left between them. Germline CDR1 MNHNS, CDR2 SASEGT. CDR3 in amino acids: CASSLGGASQETQYF. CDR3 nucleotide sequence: TGTGCCAGCAGTTTAGGGGGGGCGTCCCAAGAGACCCAGTACTTC.

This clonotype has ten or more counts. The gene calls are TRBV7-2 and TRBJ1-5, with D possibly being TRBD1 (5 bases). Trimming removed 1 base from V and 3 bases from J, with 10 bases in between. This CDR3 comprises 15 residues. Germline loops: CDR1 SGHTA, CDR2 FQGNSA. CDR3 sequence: CASSLDGADNQPQHF. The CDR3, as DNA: TGTGCCAGCAGCTTAGACGGGGCTGACAATCAGCCCCAGCATTTT.

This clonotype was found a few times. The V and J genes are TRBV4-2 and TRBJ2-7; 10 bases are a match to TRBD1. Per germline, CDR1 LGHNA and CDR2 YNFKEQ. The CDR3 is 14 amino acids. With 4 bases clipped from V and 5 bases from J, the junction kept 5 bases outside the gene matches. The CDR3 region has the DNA TGTGCCAGCAGCCCAGGGACAGGGGCCCACGAGCAGTACGTC. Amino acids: CASSPGTGAHEQYV.

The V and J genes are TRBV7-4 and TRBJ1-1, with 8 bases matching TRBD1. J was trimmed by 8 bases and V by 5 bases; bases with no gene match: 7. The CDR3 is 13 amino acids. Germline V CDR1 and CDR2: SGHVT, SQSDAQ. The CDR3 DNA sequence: TGTGCCAGCAGCGACCCGGGACAGGTGGAAGCTTTCTTT. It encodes CASSDPGQVEAFF. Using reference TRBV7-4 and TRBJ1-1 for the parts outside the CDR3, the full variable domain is GAGVSQSPRYKVAKRGRDVALRCDSISGHVTLYWYRQTLGQGSEVLTYSQSDAQRDKSGRPSGRFSAERPERSVSTLKIQRTEQGDSAVYLCASSDPGQVEAFFGQGTRLTVV.

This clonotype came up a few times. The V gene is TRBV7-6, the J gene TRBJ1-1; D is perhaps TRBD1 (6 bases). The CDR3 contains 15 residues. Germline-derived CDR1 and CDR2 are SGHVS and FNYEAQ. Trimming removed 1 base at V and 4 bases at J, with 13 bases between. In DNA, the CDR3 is TGTGCCAGCAGCTTAGGGGGGGCGGGGAGCACTGAAGCTTTCTTT. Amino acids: CASSLGGAGSTEAFF.

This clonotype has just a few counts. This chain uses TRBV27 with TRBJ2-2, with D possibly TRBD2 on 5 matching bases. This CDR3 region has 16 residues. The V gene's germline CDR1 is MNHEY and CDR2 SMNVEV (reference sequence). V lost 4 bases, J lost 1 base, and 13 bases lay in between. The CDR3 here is CASSWYGAENTGELFF. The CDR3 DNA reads TGTGCCAGCAGTTGGTACGGAGCGGAGAACACCGGGGAGCTGTTTTTT.

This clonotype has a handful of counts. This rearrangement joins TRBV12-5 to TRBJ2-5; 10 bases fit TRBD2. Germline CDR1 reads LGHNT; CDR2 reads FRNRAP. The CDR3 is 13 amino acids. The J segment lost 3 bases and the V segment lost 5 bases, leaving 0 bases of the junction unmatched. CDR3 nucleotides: TGTGCTAGTGGTCTAGCGGGGGAAGAGACCCAGTACTTC. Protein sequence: CASGLAGEETQYF.

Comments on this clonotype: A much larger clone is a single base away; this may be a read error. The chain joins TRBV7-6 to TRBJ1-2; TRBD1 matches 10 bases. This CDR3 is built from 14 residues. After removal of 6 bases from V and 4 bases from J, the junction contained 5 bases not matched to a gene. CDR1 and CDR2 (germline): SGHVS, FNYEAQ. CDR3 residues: CASSQTGGVYGYTF. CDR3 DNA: TGTGCCAGCAGTCAGACAGGGGGCGTCTATGGCTACACCTTC.

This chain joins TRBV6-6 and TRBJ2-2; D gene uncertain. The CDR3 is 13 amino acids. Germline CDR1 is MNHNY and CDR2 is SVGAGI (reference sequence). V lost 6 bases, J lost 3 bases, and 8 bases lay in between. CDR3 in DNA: TGTGCCAGCAGCATCCTATACACCGGGGAGCTGTTTTTT. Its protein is CASSILYTGELFF.

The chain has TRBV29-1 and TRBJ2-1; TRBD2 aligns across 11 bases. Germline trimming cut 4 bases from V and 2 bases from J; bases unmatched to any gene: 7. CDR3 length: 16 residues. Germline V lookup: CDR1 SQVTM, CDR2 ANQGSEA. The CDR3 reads CSVVGSGGGAYNEQFF. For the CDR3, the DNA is TGCAGCGTTGTGGGTAGCGGGGGGGGCGCCTACAATGAGCAGTTCTTC.

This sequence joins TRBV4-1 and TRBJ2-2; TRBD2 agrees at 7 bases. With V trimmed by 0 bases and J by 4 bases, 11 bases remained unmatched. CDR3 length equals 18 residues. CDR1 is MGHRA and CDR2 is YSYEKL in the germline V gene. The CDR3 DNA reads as TGCGCCAGCAGCCAAGAGGGTTGGCTAGCGGACCCCACCGGGGAGCTGTTTTTT. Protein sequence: CASSQEGWLADPTGELFF.

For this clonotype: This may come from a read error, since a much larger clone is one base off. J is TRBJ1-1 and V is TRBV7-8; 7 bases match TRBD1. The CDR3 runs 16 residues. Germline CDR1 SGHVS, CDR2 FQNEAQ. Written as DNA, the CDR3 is TGTGCCAACAGCTTCATTAAGGTGACAGGGCCGGGTGAAGCTTTCTTT. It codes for CANSFIKVTGPGEAFF.

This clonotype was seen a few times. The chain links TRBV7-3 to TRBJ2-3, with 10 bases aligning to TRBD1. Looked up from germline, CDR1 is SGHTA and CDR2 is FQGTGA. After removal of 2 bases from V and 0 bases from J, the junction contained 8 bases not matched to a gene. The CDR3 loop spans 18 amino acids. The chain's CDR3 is CASSLEETGGASTDTQYF. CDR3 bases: TGTGCCAGCAGCTTAGAGGAGACAGGGGGCGCGAGCACAGATACGCAGTATTTT.

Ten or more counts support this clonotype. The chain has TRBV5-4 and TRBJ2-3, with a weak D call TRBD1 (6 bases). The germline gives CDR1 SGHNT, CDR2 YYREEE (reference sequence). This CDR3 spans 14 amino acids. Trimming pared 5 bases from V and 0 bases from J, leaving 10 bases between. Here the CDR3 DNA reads TGTGCCAGCAGTGACAGGACTAGCACAGATACGCAGTATTTT. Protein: CASSDRTSTDTQYF. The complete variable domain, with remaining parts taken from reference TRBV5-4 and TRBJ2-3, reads ETGVTQSPTHLIKTRGQQVTLRCSSQSGHNTVSWYQQALGQGPQFIFQYYREEENGRGNFPPRFSGLQFPNYSSELNVNALELDDSALYLCASSDRTSTDTQYFGPGTRLTVL.

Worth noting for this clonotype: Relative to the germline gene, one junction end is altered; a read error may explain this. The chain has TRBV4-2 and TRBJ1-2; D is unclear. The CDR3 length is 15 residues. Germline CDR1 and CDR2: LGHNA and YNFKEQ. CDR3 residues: CGSSQAFDLNYGYTF. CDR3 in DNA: TGTGGCAGCAGCCAAGCTTTTGATCTAAACTATGGCTACACCTTC.